The TCR beta chain described here comes from a study of T cell responses to AZD1222 COVID-19 vaccine. Across the study: Pooled samples include second doses given at about 4 or 12 weeks.

This clone was picked up one time. Its antigen is not known. Method: immunoSEQ multiplex PCR; TCRdb's copy keeps in-frame clones and lacks some. The sample lists about 120,000 clones, roughly 88% occurring once. Findings and caveats of the study: Clonal diversity was possibly underestimated, and the donors were mostly white British, with more females. Vaccination with two AZD1222 doses was followed by a rise in Spike-specific TCR breadth and depth.

Germline V gene data show CDR1 as SGHDN and CDR2 as FVKESK. The CDR3 has 15 residues. Between the trimmed V and J ends, which lost 1 base and 9 bases, there was a span of 18 bases. The J gene is TRBJ1-1, the V gene TRBV14; perhaps TRBD1 as D (6 bases). The sequencing used peripheral blood, collected on day 0 of AZD1222 vaccination. The clonotype comes from an adult in good health. The CDR3 nucleotides read TGTGCCAGCAGCCAAGTAAATAATCGTAGGGGGAAAGCTTTCTTT. This codes for CASSQVNNRRGKAFF.